This TCR beta chain originates from a study of technical replicates of blood from a handful of donors. The CDR3 is made up of 13 amino acids. Germline-derived CDR1 and CDR2 are LNHDA and SQIVND (reference sequence). Trimming stripped 3 bases from V and 1 base from J, with 6 bases between. Clones were sequenced by immunoSEQ multiplex PCR, and TCRdb holds only the in-frame ones, with some missing. The repertoire consists of around 92,000 clones, with approximately 96% occurring once and the leading ten covering over 0.2%. The receptor was isolated from a human donor in good health. The chain uses TRBV19 and TRBJ2-5; D not resolved. The sample was T cells isolated from PBMCs. CDR3 in amino acids: CASSIRLQETQYF. Here the CDR3 DNA reads TGTGCCAGTAGTATCCGTCTCCAAGAGACCCAGTACTTC.